Listed here are 14 T cell receptor beta chains from one sample, sequenced in a study of blood T cells in healthy people across ages. Using a J-beta primer mix together with a sample-barcoded 5' primer, a second PCR was run for roughly 7 to 12 cycles. Each CDR3 protein is one row after TCRdb ran MiXCR on the 5' RACE reads. This repertoire shows 1,800,000 or so distinct CDR3 sequences, 39% found once; its top ten account for roughly 23%. Sequencing was carried out using blood. These receptors all come from a human donor in good health.

The J gene is TRBJ2-3, the V gene TRBV12-3 or TRBV12-4; no reliable D call. CDR3 length equals 14 residues. The V end was cut by 5 bases, the J end by 2 bases, with 11 bases between. In DNA, the CDR3 is TGTGCCAGCAGTCACCTAGGATTCACAGATACGCAGTATTTT. As protein: CASSHLGFTDTQYF.

This clonotype was seen more than once but under ten times. This rearrangement joins TRBV7-3 to TRBJ2-1, with D unresolved. Trimming stripped 5 bases from V and 4 bases from J, with 12 bases between. This CDR3 region has 14 residues. The germline gives CDR1 SGHTA, CDR2 FQGTGA. CDR3 amino acids: CASSDQAGYNEQFF. DNA of the CDR3: TGTGCCAGCAGCGATCAGGCCGGTTACAATGAGCAGTTCTTC.

The gene calls are TRBV7-2 and TRBJ1-5; maybe TRBD1 (6 bases). The germline V and J ends were trimmed by 3 bases and 6 bases, with 12 bases remaining between them. CDR1 and CDR2 from the germline V gene are SGHTA and FQGNSA. This CDR3 contains 14 residues. DNA for the CDR3: TGTGCCAGCAGCTTCAGACAGGATGGTCAGCCCCAGCATTTT. Residues: CASSFRQDGQPQHF.

The CDR3 sequence is CANRRQGNYGYTF. The CDR3 DNA reads TGTGCCAACAGACGACAGGGGAACTATGGCTACACCTTC. The rearrangement links TRBV6-5 to TRBJ1-2, with TRBD1 matching 8 bases. V lost 10 bases, J lost 2 bases, and 6 bases stayed unmatched. Germline V CDR1 and CDR2: MNHEY, SVGAGI. The CDR3 runs to 13 residues.

As for this clonotype: A much larger clone lies one base from this, so it may be a read error. The chain employs TRBV29-1 and TRBJ2-7; a possible D gene is TRBD2 (5 bases). The CDR3 runs 13 residues. V gave up 6 bases and J gave up 5 bases, with 17 bases separating them. Germline CDR1 SQVTM, CDR2 ANQGSEA. The CDR3: CSVQDGGSHEQYF. CDR3 bases: TGCAGCGTCCAAGACGGAGGAAGCCACGAGCAGTACTTC.

The genes are TRBV6-5 and TRBJ1-1; TRBD1 matches 9 bases. Germline CDR1 MNHEY, CDR2 SVGAGI. Unmatched junction bases numbered 3, after V lost 2 bases and J lost 5 bases. The CDR3 is 14 amino acids. CDR3: CASSYGQGRTEAFF. The CDR3 bases are TGTGCCAGCAGTTACGGACAGGGGAGGACTGAAGCTTTCTTT.

This chain's CDR3 is CAISEYERQGYTEAFF. CDR3 nucleotides: TGTGCCATCAGTGAGTATGAGCGGCAGGGGTACACTGAAGCTTTCTTT. J is TRBJ1-1 and V is TRBV10-3; weak D call: TRBD1 (6 bases). There are 16 residues in the CDR3. Germline-derived CDR1 and CDR2 are ENHRY and SYGVKD. Trimming pared 1 base from V and 3 bases from J, leaving 15 bases between.

In this sample, this clonotype turned up a few times. V and J are TRBV11-3 and TRBJ2-5, with 7 bases that match TRBD1. This CDR3 contains 15 residues. Per the germline V gene, CDR1 is SGHNT and CDR2 is YENEEA. V dropped 4 bases and J dropped 0; count of bases not matched to a gene: 5. The CDR3 region has the DNA TGTGCCAGCAGCTCGACAGGGTTGCACCAAGAGACCCAGTACTTC. Its protein is CASSSTGLHQETQYF. Drawing the rest from reference TRBV11-3 and TRBJ2-5, the complete variable domain is EAGVVQSPRYKIIEKKQPVAFWCNPISGHNTLYWYLQNLGQGPELLIRYENEEAVDDSQLPKDRFSAERLKGVDSTLKIQPAELGDSAVYLCASSSTGLHQETQYFGPGTRLLVL.

The rearrangement links TRBV20-1 to TRBJ2-1; 10 positions match TRBD2. Germline V gene sequence: CDR1 DFQATT, CDR2 SNEGSKA (reference sequence). The CDR3 has 17 residues. With 0 bases clipped from V and 9 bases from J, the junction kept 14 bases outside the gene matches. DNA for the CDR3: TGCAGTGCTAGAGATAGGGGAGCGGGGGGGCATATGGGTGAGCAGTTCTTC. It encodes CSARDRGAGGHMGEQFF.

This clonotype came up a few times. The chain couples TRBV7-2 to TRBJ1-2; D is unresolved. The CDR3 runs to 17 residues. CDR1 and CDR2 from the germline V gene are SGHTA and FQGNSA. Trimming stripped 1 base from V and 4 bases from J, with 19 bases between. The CDR3 DNA sequence: TGTGCCAGCAGCTTAGAGTCGCGGAACAGACCAAGCTATGGCTACACCTTC. This sequence encodes CASSLESRNRPSYGYTF.

This clonotype has at least ten counts. This chain joins TRBV6-5 and TRBJ2-7, with 9 bases aligning to TRBD2. From germline, CDR1 is MNHEY and CDR2 SVGAGI. The CDR3 covers 15 residues. Unmatched junction bases numbered 7, after V lost 2 bases and J lost 5 bases. The CDR3 DNA reads TGTGCCAGCAGTTACGGCGGGGGGGCCAAAAACGAGCAGTACTTC. It translates to CASSYGGGAKNEQYF.

This sequence joins TRBV4-2 and TRBJ2-7; D not certain. V shed 0 bases and J shed 9 bases, with 18 bases lying between them. The germline CDR1 and CDR2 sequences are LGHNA and YNFKEQ. There are 15 residues in the CDR3. The CDR3 spells CASSQEIGSVDVQYF. CDR3 coding DNA: TGTGCCAGCAGCCAAGAAATAGGGTCGGTGGACGTGCAGTACTTC.

The genes are TRBV7-3 and TRBJ2-3, with 7 nucleotides matching TRBD2. Trimming removed 5 bases from V and 4 bases from J; junction bases left unmatched: 9. CDR1 SGHTA and CDR2 FQGTGA come from the germline V gene. This CDR3 comprises 15 residues. As DNA, the CDR3 is TGTGCCAGCAGCCCGACTAGCTCGGTGGCAGATACGCAGTATTTT. This codes for CASSPTSSVADTQYF.

The chain has TRBV6-1 and TRBJ2-3, with 7 bases identical to TRBD1. The V gene's germline CDR1 is MNHNS and CDR2 SASEGT. The CDR3 totals 15 residues. J lost 2 bases, V lost 2 bases, and 4 bases had no gene match. CDR3 sequence: CASSEPQGDTDTQYF. In DNA form, the CDR3 reads TGTGCCAGCAGTGAACCCCAGGGGGACACAGATACGCAGTATTTT.